The 10 T cell receptor beta chains below were found in one sample sequenced in a study of T cells in women clearing cervical HPV infection (dated by TCRdb to the late 2010s). Libraries were prepared through the immunoSEQ multiplex PCR assay. This immuneACCESS table, as held by TCRdb, lists in-frame sequences with V and J called but not all clones. Of the missing ones, under half trace to an unresolved V gene in checked studies; the others have no known cause. The sample table holds approximately 30,000 clones. Jointly, the top ten make up around 1.6% of the sample. Sequencing was done on a sample of blood buffy coat. The source of these receptors is a woman aged 18 to 75 with a cervical HPV16 infection that either progressed to CIN3+ or cleared (not recorded which).

In the case of this clone: With the read ending 3 residues before the CDR3 end, the germline J gene is used to fill in that end. This chain joins TRBV19 and TRBJ2-7; D is unresolved. V was clipped by 4 bases and J by 4 bases, with 14 bases between them. CDR3 length: 14 residues. Per the germline V gene, CDR1 is LNHDA and CDR2 is SQIVND (reference sequence). The sequenced CDR3 bases are TGTGCCAGTAGTAATGGTAGAGCTACTTACGAG. This translates into CASSNGRATYE. In full, the CDR3 is CASSNGRATYEQYF.

On this clone itself: The read finishes 3 residues shy of the CDR3 end, and the germline J gene is used to complete it. The chain employs TRBV2 and TRBJ2-2; 14 bases map to TRBD2. This CDR3 is built from 15 residues. Per germline, CDR1 SNHLY and CDR2 FYNNEI. V trimming: 6 bases; J trimming: 8 bases; junction bases outside the gene matches: 5. The CDR3 loop is CASSGTSGSGGELFF. CDR3 DNA, as far as it was read: TGTGCCAGCAGCGGGACTAGCGGGAGTGGGGGGGAG.

Note on this clone: The read gets to within 3 residues of the CDR3 end, and the germline J gene fills in the rest. This chain connects TRBV2 to TRBJ2-2; D not certain. The CDR3 is 11 residues long. CDR1 is SNHLY, CDR2 FYNNEI, per germline. This CDR3 is CASRVAGLLFF. The part of the CDR3 DNA that was read is TGTGCCAGCAGGGTTGCAGGCTTG.

Worth noting for this clone: The missing CDR3 end, 3 residues past where the read stops, is filled in from the germline J gene. This chain connects TRBV10-3 to TRBJ2-3; 7 nucleotides match TRBD2. V was pared by 4 bases and J by 6 bases, with 7 bases of the junction left unmatched. The CDR3 loop spans 14 amino acids. The germline CDR1 and CDR2 sequences are ENHRY and SYGVKD. This chain's CDR3 is CAISGDPGGDTQYF. The sequenced CDR3 bases are TGTGCCATCAGTGGGGACCCCGGGGGGGATACG.

In the case of this clone: Sequencing ends 3 residues short of the CDR3 end; the germline J gene provides the rest. This sequence joins TRBV2 and TRBJ2-7; TRBD2 matches at 7 bases. The V gene's germline CDR1 is SNHLY and CDR2 FYNNEI. V trimming: 4 bases; J trimming: 3 bases; junction bases outside the gene matches: 9. The CDR3 is 15 amino acids. The CDR3 loop is CASSGGGGIIYEQYF. The covered CDR3 bases are TGTGCCAGCAGTGGAGGCGGGGGTATAATCTACGAG.

As to this clone: The read is 3 residues too short to cover the CDR3 end, so that end is filled in from the germline J gene. V is TRBV7-2 and J is TRBJ1-2; D unresolved. Germline V CDR1 and CDR2: SGHTA, FQGNSA. This CDR3 contains 14 residues. The CDR3 sequence is CASSATSGSYDYTF. The sequenced part of the CDR3 DNA is TGTGCCAGCAGCGCTACTAGCGGGTCCTACGAC.

The CDR3 DNA, read in part, is TGCAGCGTCCTGATTACAGGGGGCACTGAA. Translation: CSVLITGGTE. The entire CDR3 is CSVLITGGTEAFF. The chain links TRBV29-1 to TRBJ1-1, with TRBD1 matching 8 bases. The CDR3 end is not reached by the read, which stops 3 residues before it; the germline J gene fills it in. There are 13 residues in the CDR3. The ends lost 6 bases at V and 4 bases at J; junction bases unmatched: 7. CDR1 and CDR2 from the germline V gene are SQVTM and ANQGSEA.

Turning to this clone: The read terminates 3 residues ahead of where the CDR3 ends, so the germline J gene completes it. The V and J genes are TRBV24-1 and TRBJ1-5; a possible D gene is TRBD1 (5 bases). V was shortened by 5 bases and J by 4 bases, with 17 bases between the two germline ends. CDR3 length: 16 amino acids. The germline gives CDR1 KGHDR, CDR2 SFDVKD. CDR3 bases read: TGTGCCACCAGTGCTAAGCAGACAGACAAAAATCAGCCC. The encoded protein is CATSAKQTDKNQP. The full-length CDR3 reads as CATSAKQTDKNQPQHF.

About this clone: The read terminates 3 residues ahead of where the CDR3 ends, so the germline J gene completes it. The chain links TRBV20-1 to TRBJ2-6, with 7 nucleotides matching TRBD1. This CDR3 is built from 13 residues. Germline values: CDR1 DFQATT, CDR2 SNEGSKA (reference sequence). V trimming: 6 bases; J trimming: 9 bases; junction bases outside the gene matches: 8. The CDR3 DNA, read in part, is TGCAGTGCCGCCGGGGACAGACTCAACGTC. Translation gives CSAAGDRLNV. The CDR3 in its entirety is CSAAGDRLNVLTF.

To note about this clone: The DNA ends 3 residues before the CDR3 does, and the rest of the CDR3 is filled in from the germline J gene. V usage is TRBV5-5 and J usage is TRBJ1-6; D is unclear. The germline V gene has CDR1 SGHKS and CDR2 YYEKEE (reference sequence). Trimming stripped 2 bases from V and 10 bases from J, with 13 bases between. The CDR3 is made up of 14 amino acids. CDR3 residues: CASSLIQTGSPLHF. The sequenced part of the CDR3 DNA is TGTGCCAGCAGCTTAATTCAAACGGGGTCACCC.